Reported below is one TCR beta chain. Its cognate antigen is unknown. The data are from a study of blood T cells in healthy people across ages. Study information: Template switching recovered approximately one barcoded beta molecule for every two T cells. Study-wide findings and caveats: Unknown CMV status may confound age-related changes in expanded clones.

Healthy Caucasians from Russia aged roughly 6 to 100 served as donors. J lost 5 bases, V lost 11 bases, and 13 bases had no gene match. Germline-derived CDR1 and CDR2 are MNHNY and SVGAGI (reference sequence). This CDR3 has 14 amino acids. A second roughly 7 to 11 cycle PCR used barcoded and J-beta primers. With 12 random nucleotides, a template-switch adaptor tagged each individual cDNA molecule. TCRdb processed the 5' RACE reads anew with MiXCR; each CDR3 protein has one entry. The sample shows about 1,000,000 distinct CDR3 sequences, 45% of them seen only once. This chain connects TRBV6-6 to TRBJ2-7; TRBD1 agrees at 9 bases. The sample comprised blood. This TCR was recovered from a woman between 55 and 75 years old in good health. CDR3 in amino acids: CASGKRTGVDEQYF. The DNA of the CDR3 is TGTGCCTCCGGCAAGAGGACAGGGGTCGACGAGCAGTACTTC.